The entry that follows covers one TCR beta chain sequence. The antigen is undetermined. The primer mix had 60 Vbeta and 13 Jbeta primers. Clones were sequenced by immunoSEQ multiplex PCR, and TCRdb holds only the in-frame ones, with some missing. This table holds over 100,000 clones, under 70% found once. The data derive from a study of cytomegalovirus exposure and HLA in healthy donors. Study-level points and caveats: TCR beta chains numbering more than 150 were designated cytomegalovirus-associated.

The germline V gene has CDR1 MNHEY and CDR2 SVGAGI. V was shortened by 6 bases and J by 8 bases, with 14 bases between the two germline ends. This CDR3 has 13 residues. The chain has TRBV6-5 and TRBJ1-3, with D tentatively TRBD1 (6 bases). The sequencing input was PBMCs. This TCR was recovered from a man aged 30-40 years in good health and CMV-seropositive. The CDR3 nucleotides are TGTGCCAGCAGACCAACAGGGTTGGACACCATATATTTT. Amino acid sequence: CASRPTGLDTIYF.